The 25 T cell receptor beta chains given below trace back to one sample, sequenced in a study of cytotoxic CD8 clonotypes in ibrutinib-treated CLL. This table comes from immunoSEQ multiplex PCR, and its TCRdb copy is limited to in-frame clones, with some not included. The sample yields around 140,000 clones, about 70% seen once. The sequencing here drew on PBMCs, taken after 24 months of ibrutinib treatment. The source is a human donor with chronic lymphocytic leukemia.

This clone came up once. This rearrangement joins TRBV6-1 to TRBJ1-3; D not resolved. V was pared by 6 bases and J by 1 base, with 7 bases between. The germline V gene encodes CDR1 MNHNS and CDR2 SASEGT. The CDR3 is made up of 13 amino acids. The CDR3 region is CASRLSSGNTIYF. The DNA for the CDR3 is TGTGCCAGCAGGTTATCTTCTGGAAACACCATATATTTT.

V gene TRBV15 combines with J gene TRBJ2-3; D may be TRBD2 (7 bases). CDR3 length: 16 residues. The ends were cut back, 0 bases at V and 6 bases at J, with 16 bases in the middle. Per germline, CDR1 LNHNV and CDR2 YYDKDF (reference sequence). The CDR3 sequence is CATSRELRGAGDTQYF. CDR3 bases: TGTGCCACCAGCAGAGAGCTACGGGGGGCCGGGGATACGCAGTATTTT.

The rearrangement joins TRBV6-1 to TRBJ2-2; the D is unclear. From germline, CDR1 is MNHNS and CDR2 SASEGT. Trimming cost V 2 bases and J 7 bases, with 8 bases left between them. The CDR3 contains 13 residues. DNA of the CDR3: TGTGCCAGCAGTGAAAGGTGGGACGGGGAGCTGTTTTTT. Residues: CASSERWDGELFF.

In its sample, this clone was seen a few times. The rearrangement joins TRBV11-2 to TRBJ2-3, with D perhaps TRBD1 (6 bases). V was shortened by 3 bases and J by 3 bases, with 13 bases between the two germline ends. Germline lookup yields CDR1 SGHAT and CDR2 FQNNGV. The CDR3 is 15 amino acids. The CDR3 DNA reads TGTGCCAGCAGCTTGGGGTCAGGGGAAACAGATACGCAGTATTTT. Protein: CASSLGSGETDTQYF.

The V call is TRBV7-6, the J call TRBJ2-1; D is unclear. V lost 2 bases, J lost 5 bases, and 22 bases lay in between. This CDR3 region has 18 residues. Germline V lookup: CDR1 SGHVS, CDR2 FNYEAQ. This CDR3 reads CASSLRLRDKPLNNEQFF. Here the CDR3 DNA reads TGTGCCAGCAGCTTAAGGTTGCGAGACAAACCCCTTAACAATGAGCAGTTCTTC. The whole variable domain, filled in from reference TRBV7-6 and TRBJ2-1, reads GAGVSQSPRYKVTKRGQDVALRCDPISGHVSLYWYRQALGQGPEFLTYFNYEAQQDKSGLPNDRFSAERPEGSISTLTIQRTEQRDSAMYRCASSLRLRDKPLNNEQFFGPGTRLTVL.

The rearrangement joins TRBV29-1 to TRBJ1-1; D remains unclear. V lost 4 bases to trimming and J lost 8 bases, with 20 bases between them. The CDR3 is 14 residues long. CDR1 and CDR2 (germline): SQVTM, ANQGSEA. CDR3 region: CSVGGPTAGWEAFF. In nucleotides, the CDR3 is TGCAGCGTTGGTGGGCCGACGGCTGGATGGGAAGCTTTCTTT.

This sequence joins TRBV11-2 and TRBJ2-7, with 7 positions matching TRBD1. The V segment lost 1 base and the J segment 3 bases; nucleotides outside the gene matches: 9. CDR1 and CDR2 from the germline V gene are SGHAT and FQNNGV. This CDR3 is built from 16 residues. CDR3: CASSLAPGTDLYEQYF. The DNA for the CDR3 is TGTGCCAGCAGCTTAGCACCCGGGACAGACCTCTACGAGCAGTACTTC. Full variable domain (missing parts from reference TRBV11-2 and TRBJ2-7): EAGVAQSPRYKIIEKRQSVAFWCNPISGHATLYWYQQILGQGPKLLIQFQNNGVVDDSQLPKDRFSAERLKGVDSTLKIQPAKLEDSAVYLCASSLAPGTDLYEQYFGPGTRLTVT.

This chain uses TRBV29-1 with TRBJ2-7; D uncertain. The CDR3 is 13 residues long. The V end was cut by 7 bases, the J end by 7 bases, with 20 bases between. CDR1 is SQVTM, CDR2 ANQGSEA, per germline. This CDR3 reads CSARPTAGAEQYF. The CDR3 DNA sequence: TGCAGCGCCCGCCCGACGGCCGGTGCGGAGCAGTACTTC.

J is TRBJ1-2 and V is TRBV28; possibly TRBD1 for D (5 bases). The CDR3 contains 13 residues. Germline assignment: CDR1 MDHEN and CDR2 SYDVKM. CDR3 in amino acids: CVAWGASNYGYTF. In DNA form, the CDR3 reads TGTGTGGCCTGGGGCGCCTCCAACTATGGCTACACCTTC.

This clone was seen once. The rearrangement links TRBV28 to TRBJ1-3, with a tentative D call TRBD1 (5 bases). This CDR3 comprises 12 residues. CDR1 is MDHEN and CDR2 is SYDVKM in the germline V gene. V was cut by 5 bases and J by 11 bases, with 13 bases left in between. The DNA of the CDR3 is TGTGCCAGCAGTCTATATGGGGGGGCCATATATTTT. Its protein is CASSLYGGAIYF.

The chain carries TRBV6-5 and TRBJ2-3; D gene ambiguous. There are 13 residues in the CDR3. Trimming stripped 0 bases from V and 7 bases from J, with 8 bases between. The germline gives CDR1 MNHEY, CDR2 SVGAGI. The CDR3 region has the DNA TGTGCCAGCAGTTACTCCAATCGGAATACGCAGTATTTT. Protein sequence: CASSYSNRNTQYF.

This clone was observed a few times. The rearrangement joins TRBV25-1 to TRBJ1-1; D call uncertain. From germline, CDR1 is MGHDK and CDR2 SYGVNS. V lost 4 bases and J lost 6, with 12 bases in between. CDR3 size: 13 residues. The CDR3 nucleotides read TGTGCCAGCAGTGCCCCCTTGGGTTCTGAAGCTTTCTTT. Its protein product is CASSAPLGSEAFF.

The chain links TRBV4-3 to TRBJ2-3, with unresolved D. The CDR3 is 18 residues long. V was pared by 1 base and J by 2 bases, with 19 bases between. Germline loops: CDR1 LGHNA, CDR2 YSLEER. The CDR3 DNA follows: TGCGCCAGCAGCCAAGTTCCCCTCCAGGCGGACCACACAGATACGCAGTATTTT. This encodes CASSQVPLQADHTDTQYF.

About this clone: An end of the junction differs from the germline gene, which may be a read error. This rearrangement joins TRBV7-9 to TRBJ1-5, with D unresolved. Germline loops: CDR1 SEHNR, CDR2 FQNEAQ (reference sequence). The CDR3 consists of 14 residues. CDR3: CASSLVGAYHPQHF. DNA of the CDR3: TGTGCCAGCAGCTTAGTGGGAGCCTATCATCCCCAGCATTTT.

CDR3 DNA: TGTGCCAGCCGGGGACAGGTCCCCTCCTACGAGCAGTACTTC. Its translation: CASRGQVPSYEQYF. The chain combines TRBV27 with TRBJ2-7; 8 nucleotides align to TRBD1. V dropped 8 bases and J dropped 0; count of bases not matched to a gene: 6. This CDR3 has 14 amino acids. In germline, CDR1 is MNHEY, CDR2 SMNVEV (reference sequence).

The chain recombines TRBV7-2 with TRBJ2-7; D may correspond to TRBD1 or TRBD2 (5 bases each). Germline V lookup: CDR1 SGHTA, CDR2 FQGNSA. The CDR3 is 17 amino acids. Trimming took off 5 bases at V and 7 bases at J, with 27 bases between the two ends. CDR3 DNA: TGTGCCAGCAGCCTCCATCCGGGACCACGTATCGGTCGGGAGCAGTACTTC. Its protein is CASSLHPGPRIGREQYF.

The genes are TRBV30 and TRBJ2-5, with 8 bases fitting TRBD1. Germline CDR1 GTSNPN, CDR2 SVGIG (reference sequence). Losses at the gene ends were 8 bases for V and 2 bases for J; bases not matched to a gene: 4. This CDR3 is 12 amino acids long. CDR3 loop: CAADRGQETQYF. In DNA form, the CDR3 reads TGTGCCGCTGACAGGGGACAAGAGACCCAGTACTTC. The whole variable domain, remainder taken from reference TRBV30 and TRBJ2-5, is SQTIHQWPATLVQPVGSPLSLECTVEGTSNPNLYWYRQAAGRGLQLLFYSVGIGQISSEVPQNLSASRPQDRQFILSSKKLLLSDSGFYLCAADRGQETQYFGPGTRLLVL.

V and J are TRBV6-1 and TRBJ1-1; 7 bases are a match to TRBD1. The V and J ends lost 5 bases and 4 bases, in that order; junction bases with no gene match: 4. Germline V lookup: CDR1 MNHNS, CDR2 SASEGT. The CDR3 spans 13 residues. Here the CDR3 reads CASSTQGGTEAFF. The CDR3 DNA follows: TGTGCCAGCAGTACCCAGGGGGGCACTGAAGCTTTCTTT.

The chain's CDR3 is CASSFRAASSGANVLTF. CDR3 coding DNA: TGCGCCAGCAGCTTCAGGGCAGCCAGCTCTGGGGCCAACGTCCTGACTTTC. This chain connects TRBV5-1 to TRBJ2-6; TRBD1 is a possible D gene (5 bases). This CDR3 is built from 17 residues. The V gene's germline CDR1 is SGHRS and CDR2 YFSETQ. Trimming shortened V by 2 bases and J by 0 bases, and 12 bases separated the two germline ends.

This clone was detected only once. The chain employs TRBV27 and TRBJ2-1, with TRBD1 identical over 9 bases. The CDR3 is 15 residues long. J gave up 8 bases and V 6 bases, and 11 bases lay outside the gene matches. Germline V gene data show CDR1 as MNHEY and CDR2 as SMNVEV (reference sequence). CDR3 in DNA: TGTGCCAGCAGCCGTCTGGGACAGGGTTACGATGAGCAGTTCTTC. Its protein product is CASSRLGQGYDEQFF.

The rearrangement uses TRBV7-8 and TRBJ1-2; D is perhaps TRBD1 (6 bases). The CDR3 consists of 12 residues. CDR1 SGHVS and CDR2 FQNEAQ come from the germline V gene. V was shortened by 5 bases and J by 8 bases, with 12 bases between the two germline ends. In DNA form, the CDR3 reads TGTGCCAGCAGCGTAACAAGGGGGGGCTACACCTTC. As protein: CASSVTRGGYTF.

In its sample, this clone was seen a few times. J is TRBJ2-2 and V is TRBV11-3; unclear D gene. V was cut by 2 bases and J by 6 bases, with 10 bases left in between. CDR3 length: 14 amino acids. Germline V gene data show CDR1 as SGHNT and CDR2 as YENEEA. For the CDR3, the DNA is TGTGCCAGCAGCTTATCCGGTTGGGCCGGGGAGCTGTTTTTT. Translating it yields CASSLSGWAGELFF.

The chain uses TRBV7-3 and TRBJ1-1; D unresolved. V was trimmed by 5 bases and J by 3 bases, leaving 7 bases between them. Germline CDR1 is SGHTA and CDR2 is FQGTGA. The CDR3 sequence is 12 residues long. CDR3 nucleotide sequence: TGTGCCAGCAGCAACGGGTACACTGAAGCTTTCTTT. Amino acids: CASSNGYTEAFF.

The chain combines TRBV19 with TRBJ2-2; D not certain. Deletions cut 8 bases from V and 0 bases from J, with 10 bases between. CDR3 length equals 14 residues. The germline gives CDR1 LNHDA, CDR2 SQIVND (reference sequence). The CDR3 nucleotides are TGTGCCAGTCGGGCGACCGCGAACACCGGGGAGCTGTTTTTT. This codes for CASRATANTGELFF.

V usage is TRBV7-9 and J usage is TRBJ2-6, with a weak D call TRBD1 (5 bases). Trimming took off 2 bases at V and 2 bases at J, with 10 bases between the two ends. CDR1 is SEHNR and CDR2 is FQNEAQ in the germline V gene (reference sequence). The CDR3 has 16 residues. The CDR3 DNA follows: TGTGCCAGCAGCTTAACAGGCGCCACTGGGGCCAACGTCCTGACTTTC. Translation: CASSLTGATGANVLTF.